By share, the clone carrying this TCR beta chain ranks as medium-sized. Its antigen is as yet unknown. The V end lost 5 bases, the J end lost 5 bases, and 6 bases lay between the germline ends. The CDR3 is 12 residues long. This sample is drawn from a study of metastatic and nonmetastatic thyroid tumors. Study context: For malignant and benign thyroid patients, tumor or nodule tissue and blood were the sources whose repertoires were compared.

Per the original data handling: The study built a papillary thyroid cancer distant-metastasis classifier from CDR3 differences across clinicopathological groups. With MiXCR, TCRdb called clones anew from the PCR reads. The V and J calls, along with clone size, are taken from TCRdb and not from the paper's own processing. The sample lists roughly 10,000 clones, approximately 31% occurring once. Among the patients, none had received any treatment before thyroid surgery. Notes on the study in general: Malignant thyroid tumors reportedly had TCR beta diversity that was significantly higher than in benign nodules, in blood and tumor.

Specimen: tumor tissue. V is TRBV12-3 or TRBV12-4 and J is TRBJ2-2; D perhaps matches TRBD1 (6 bases). The sequence came from a female donor with papillary thyroid cancer or a benign thyroid nodule (not recorded which). Some clones in this sample may be carry-over from other donors' samples. This chain's CDR3 is CASSTGTGELFF. In DNA, the CDR3 is TGTGCCAGCAGTACAGGGACCGGGGAGCTGTTTTTT.